The 2 T cell receptor beta chains presented below share a single source sample, sequenced in a study of blood T cell repertoires in COVID-19. Generated by immunoSEQ multiplex PCR, the TCRdb table keeps only in-frame clones and is missing some. The table shows some 49,000 clones, with roughly 85% occurring only once. The specimen was peripheral blood. The receptors here all came from a human donor in a cohort sampled during active COVID-19.

The chain recombines TRBV10-3 with TRBJ1-6; tentatively, D is TRBD1 (5 bases). Trimming removed 1 base from V and 7 bases from J, with 14 bases in between. This CDR3 has 16 residues. Per germline, CDR1 ENHRY and CDR2 SYGVKD. CDR3 region: CAISELGLAGNSPLHF. As DNA, the CDR3 is TGTGCCATCAGTGAGTTGGGACTCGCAGGGAATTCACCCCTCCACTTT.

The chain's CDR3 is CASSPWGQGETQYF. The CDR3 nucleotides read TGTGCCAGCAGCCCCTGGGGACAGGGAGAGACCCAGTACTTC. The V gene is TRBV3-1 (or the pseudogene TRBV3-2), the J gene TRBJ2-5; 9 positions match TRBD1. The germline V gene encodes CDR1 LGHDT and CDR2 YNNKEL (reference sequence). The CDR3 loop spans 14 amino acids. After removal of 4 bases from V and 4 bases from J, the junction contained 4 bases not matched to a gene.